Listed here are 2 T cell receptor beta chains from one sample, sequenced in a study of T cell responses to AZD1222 COVID-19 vaccine. The protocol was immunoSEQ multiplex PCR, while the TCRdb copy is restricted to in-frame clones and leaves out a portion. The data hold 210,000 or so clones, with approximately 94% observed a single time. This sample comprised peripheral blood, obtained 28 days after the second dose of the MenACWY control vaccine. Receptor source: an adult who received the MenACWY meningococcal vaccine as a control.

In this sample, this clone turned up once. The V gene is TRBV3-1 (or the pseudogene TRBV3-2), the J gene TRBJ2-3, with a tentative D call TRBD2 (6 bases). Germline V lookup: CDR1 LGHDT, CDR2 YNNKEL (reference sequence). V shed 4 bases and J shed 3 bases, with 8 bases lying between them. This CDR3 is built from 13 residues. CDR3 sequence: CASSLSGTDTQYF. CDR3 DNA: TGTGCCAGCAGCCTCAGCGGGACAGATACGCAGTATTTT.

This rearrangement joins TRBV7-9 to TRBJ2-2; maybe TRBD2 (6 bases). The CDR3 is made up of 15 amino acids. Germline CDR1 is SEHNR and CDR2 is FQNEAQ (reference sequence). V was clipped by 6 bases and J by 0 bases, with 11 bases between them. CDR3 bases: TGTGCCAGCAGTTCGGCGGGAACGAACACCGGGGAGCTGTTTTTT. Its translation is CASSSAGTNTGELFF.